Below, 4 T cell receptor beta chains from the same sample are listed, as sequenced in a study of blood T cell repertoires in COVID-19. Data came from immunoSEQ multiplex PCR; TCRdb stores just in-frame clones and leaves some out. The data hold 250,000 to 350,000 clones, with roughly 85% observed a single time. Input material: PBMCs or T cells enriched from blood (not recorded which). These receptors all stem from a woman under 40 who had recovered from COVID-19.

In DNA, the CDR3 is TGTGCCAGCACTCTCACGGGGGGATTAACTGAAGCTTTCTTT. Translated, it gives CASTLTGGLTEAFF. The chain has TRBV6-5 and TRBJ1-1; a weak D match, TRBD1 (5 bases). CDR3 length: 14 amino acids. Germline V gene sequence: CDR1 MNHEY, CDR2 SVGAGI. The germline V and J ends were trimmed by 7 bases and 5 bases, with 17 bases remaining between them.

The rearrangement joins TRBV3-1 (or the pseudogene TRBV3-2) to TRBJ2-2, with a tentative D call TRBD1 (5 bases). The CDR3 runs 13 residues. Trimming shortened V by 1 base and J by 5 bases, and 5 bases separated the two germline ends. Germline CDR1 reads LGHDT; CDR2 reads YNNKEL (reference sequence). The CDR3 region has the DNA TGTGCCAGCAGCCAAGGGACAACCGGGGAGCTGTTTTTT. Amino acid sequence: CASSQGTTGELFF.

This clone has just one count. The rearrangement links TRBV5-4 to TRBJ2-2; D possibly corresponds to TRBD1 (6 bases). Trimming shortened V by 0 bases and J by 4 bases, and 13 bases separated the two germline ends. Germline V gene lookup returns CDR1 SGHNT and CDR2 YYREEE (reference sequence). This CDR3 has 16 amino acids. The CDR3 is CASSLGRQGSTGELFF. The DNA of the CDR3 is TGTGCCAGCAGCTTGGGGAGGCAGGGGAGCACCGGGGAGCTGTTTTTT. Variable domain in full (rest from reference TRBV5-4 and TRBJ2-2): ETGVTQSPTHLIKTRGQQVTLRCSSQSGHNTVSWYQQALGQGPQFIFQYYREEENGRGNFPPRFSGLQFPNYSSELNVNALELDDSALYLCASSLGRQGSTGELFFGEGSRLTVL.

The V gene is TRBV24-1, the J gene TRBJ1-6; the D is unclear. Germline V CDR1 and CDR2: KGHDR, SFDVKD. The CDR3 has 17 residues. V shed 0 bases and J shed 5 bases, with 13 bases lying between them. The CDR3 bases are TGTGCCACCAGTGATTTGCATCGAGGAGGGAATAATTCACCCCTCCACTTT. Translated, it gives CATSDLHRGGNNSPLHF.